Listed below are T cell receptor beta chains from one sample, sequenced in a study of CD8 T cells in Susac syndrome. TCRdb called the immunoSEQ multiplex PCR reads again in MiXCR, with one record for every CDR3 protein. The sample holds about 400,000 distinct CDR3 sequences, 85% to 90% seen once. Sequenced: CD8+ T cells from PBMCs. The receptors stem from a human donor with multiple sclerosis. Each CDR3 is given with its conserved first and last residue. A D gene is named only where the DNA matches it firmly. Where a row states a size, it is once, few, many or the class of an expanded clone; other rows omit it.

clone_size	v_call	d_call	cdr3_length	j_call	cdr3_nt	cdr3_aa
.	TRBV5-4	.	15	TRBJ2-5	TGTGCCAGCAGCTTGGGGTACAGCGCTTGGGAGACCCAGTACTTC	CASSLGYSAWETQYF
.	TRBV5-1	.	16	TRBJ2-3	TGCGCCAGCACCATGGGCACTGCGGAGTTGGCAGATACGCAGTATTTT	CASTMGTAELADTQYF
.	TRBV5-4	TRBD1	15	TRBJ2-7	TGTGCCAGCAGCTTATACAGGGGCTCGGGCTACGAGCAGTACTTC	CASSLYRGSGYEQYF
.	TRBV28	TRBD2	17	TRBJ2-7	TGTGCCAGCAGTTTGGACTCCGGGAGGGCCGGCTCCTACGAGCAGTACTTC	CASSLDSGRAGSYEQYF
once	TRBV28	.	16	TRBJ2-1	TGTGCCACCCAACTCGGACCCCCACCGAATTACAATGAGCAGTTCTTC	CATQLGPPPNYNEQFF
.	TRBV4-2	.	13	TRBJ1-1	TGTGCCAGCAGCGAGATAGGGGACACTGAAGCTTTCTTT	CASSEIGDTEAFF
.	TRBV2	TRBD2	15	TRBJ2-7	TGTGCCAGCAGTGAAAGCCGACTGGGGAGGGACGAGCAGTACTTC	CASSESRLGRDEQYF
.	TRBV27	.	13	TRBJ2-3	TGTGCCAGCAGTTTATCGGACCCAGATACGCAGTATTTT	CASSLSDPDTQYF
.	TRBV10-1	TRBD1	16	TRBJ2-1	TGCGCCAGCAGTGATTGGCCCAGGGGGCAGATGGATGAGCAGTTCTTC	CASSDWPRGQMDEQFF
.	TRBV6-4	TRBD2	15	TRBJ2-1	TGTGCCAGCAGTGCGGCCAGCGGGGCTATTAATGAGCAGTTCTTC	CASSAASGAINEQFF
.	TRBV13	.	14	TRBJ1-2	TGTGCCAGCAGCTTAAAGGACTCTAACTATGGCTACACCTTC	CASSLKDSNYGYTF
.	TRBV28	.	12	TRBJ2-7	TGTGCCACCCTGGGCGAAGGCTACGAGCAGTACTTC	CATLGEGYEQYF
.	TRBV12-3/TRBV12-4	.	14	TRBJ2-7	TGTGCCAGCAGTTTAGGGCTAGAGACCTACGAGCAGTACTTC	CASSLGLETYEQYF
.	TRBV27	TRBD1	15	TRBJ2-3	TGTGCCAGCAGCTCATGGGACAGGGCTACAGATACGCAGTATTTT	CASSSWDRATDTQYF
once	TRBV27	TRBD2	15	TRBJ2-7	TGTGCCAGCAGTTTATCTGGCGGGGGGGCCTACGAGCAGTACTTC	CASSLSGGGAYEQYF
.	TRBV3-1	.	12	TRBJ2-7	TGTGCCAGCAGCCAAGCCGGCAACGAGCAGTACTTC	CASSQAGNEQYF
.	TRBV6-1	.	15	TRBJ2-7	TGTGCCAGCAGTGAATTAACAGGGAACCCCCTCGAGCAGTACTTC	CASSELTGNPLEQYF
.	TRBV12-3/TRBV12-4	.	13	TRBJ1-1	TGTGCCAGCAGCAAAGGGACACCAATTGAAGCTTTCTTT	CASSKGTPIEAFF
.	TRBV5-1	.	16	TRBJ2-1	TGCGCCAGCAGCTTGGGAGGCGGGGCTGGGTACAATGAGCAGTTCTTC	CASSLGGGAGYNEQFF
.	TRBV4-1	TRBD2	13	TRBJ2-7	TGCGCCAGCAGCCAAGATGGGGAGGGCGAGCAGTACTTC	CASSQDGEGEQYF
.	TRBV27	.	18	TRBJ2-1	TGTGCCAGCGGTCCCTCAACTGATGCAGAGTGGCTGCGAAATGAGCAGTTCTTC	CASGPSTDAEWLRNEQFF
.	TRBV4-1	.	16	TRBJ2-7	TGCGCCAGCAGCCAGGGGATCCGGGACAAGCAATACGAGCAGTACTTC	CASSQGIRDKQYEQYF
once	TRBV23-1	.	15	TRBJ2-7	TGCGCCAGCAGTCCCCGGGACGTAACCGCCTACGAGCAGTACTTC	CASSPRDVTAYEQYF
.	TRBV28	TRBD1	13	TRBJ1-2	TGTGCCAGCAGTTTGGGACAGAGGGATGGCTACACCTTC	CASSLGQRDGYTF
.	TRBV29-1	TRBD1	15	TRBJ2-1	TGCAGCGTTGAGCCTAACTTACACAGGGGTAATGAGCAGTTCTTC	CSVEPNLHRGNEQFF
.	TRBV5-4	TRBD2	15	TRBJ2-5	TGTGCCAGCAGGTCACCGGGACTAGCAGAAGAGACCCAGTACTTC	CASRSPGLAEETQYF
.	TRBV3-1	.	14	TRBJ2-7	TGTGCCAGCAGCCATGACACGAGCTACTACGAGCAGTACTTC	CASSHDTSYYEQYF
.	TRBV2	.	16	TRBJ1-2	TGTGCCAGCAGTGAAGACAGCACCCTGACCTTCTATGGCTACACCTTC	CASSEDSTLTFYGYTF
.	TRBV27	.	15	TRBJ2-7	TGTGCCAGCAGCGGGACGAGAGGGGATCCCTACGAGCAGTACTTC	CASSGTRGDPYEQYF
.	TRBV5-4	.	16	TRBJ2-3	TGTGCCAGCAGCAAAAACTTAGACCGGTTTTTAGATACGCAGTATTTT	CASSKNLDRFLDTQYF
few	TRBV27	.	14	TRBJ2-3	TGTGCCAGCAGTTTGGCGGGGACCACAGATACGCAGTATTTT	CASSLAGTTDTQYF
.	TRBV20-1	TRBD2	17	TRBJ2-1	TGCAGTGCCCGCTTTATCGGACTAGCGGAGATTTATAATGAGCAGTTCTTC	CSARFIGLAEIYNEQFF
.	TRBV7-2	.	17	TRBJ1-4	TGTGCCAGCAGCTTAACGGGGCCCCTAACAACTAATGAAAAACTGTTTTTT	CASSLTGPLTTNEKLFF
.	TRBV5-4	.	14	TRBJ2-1	TGTGCCAGCAGCCCGCCCAGGTCCTACAATGAGCAGTTCTTC	CASSPPRSYNEQFF
.	TRBV6-5	.	13	TRBJ2-7	TGTGCCAGCAGTTACTCGAACCAGCGCGAGCAGTACTTC	CASSYSNQREQYF
.	TRBV6-6	.	14	TRBJ1-1	TGTGCCAGCAGTTACAGGGCCGTGAACACTGAAGCTTTCTTT	CASSYRAVNTEAFF
.	TRBV6-5	.	16	TRBJ1-3	TGTGCCAGCAGTTACAGCGGAGGGGGCTCTGGAAACACCATATATTTT	CASSYSGGGSGNTIYF
.	TRBV3-1	.	13	TRBJ2-2	TGTGCCAGCAGCTACGAGCTCACCGGGGAGCTGTTTTTT	CASSYELTGELFF
.	TRBV29-1	.	14	TRBJ1-1	TGCAGCGTTGTCGGGTACGGGTCGAGAACTGAAGCTTTCTTT	CSVVGYGSRTEAFF
.	TRBV24-1	TRBD1	14	TRBJ2-7	TGTGCCACCCCGATGGCGGACAGGGCCTACGAGCAGTACTTC	CATPMADRAYEQYF
.	TRBV20-1	.	15	TRBJ2-7	TGCAGTGCTAGAGATAGGAGAGATGTCCCCTACGAGCAGTACTTC	CSARDRRDVPYEQYF
.	TRBV7-9	.	14	TRBJ2-7	TGTGCCAGCAGCCAGGACACGTTAACCTACGAGCAGTACTTC	CASSQDTLTYEQYF
once	TRBV9	.	14	TRBJ2-7	TGTGCCAGCAGCCCCTACGAAGCTGGCTACGAGCAGTACTTC	CASSPYEAGYEQYF
.	TRBV5-1	.	16	TRBJ2-7	TGCGCCAGCAGCCCAGAGCTTGGGTCCTCAAACTACGAGCAGTACTTC	CASSPELGSSNYEQYF
.	TRBV5-1	.	12	TRBJ2-7	TGCGCCAGCAGCTTACAGGGAGACGAGCAGTACTTC	CASSLQGDEQYF
.	TRBV4-1	TRBD1	14	TRBJ2-7	TGCGCCAGCAGCCAAGATCAAGGGGGCTTGGAGCAGTACTTC	CASSQDQGGLEQYF
once	TRBV29-1	TRBD1	14	TRBJ2-3	TGCAGCGTTTGGACAGGCTCTAGCACAGATACGCAGTATTTT	CSVWTGSSTDTQYF
.	TRBV6-1	.	14	TRBJ2-7	TGTGCCAGCAACCCCGGGCCGGCGACCTACGAGCAGTACTTC	CASNPGPATYEQYF
.	TRBV4-2	.	15	TRBJ2-7	TGTGCCAGCAGCCACCCCGTGGGGCCAACCTACGAGCAGTACTTC	CASSHPVGPTYEQYF
few	TRBV27	.	13	TRBJ1-1	TGTGCCAGCAGTTTATATACGAACACTGAAGCTTTCTTT	CASSLYTNTEAFF
.	TRBV19	TRBD1	14	TRBJ1-5	TGTGCCACCGGCCCCGGGACAGGCAATCAGCCCCAGCATTTT	CATGPGTGNQPQHF
.	TRBV28	.	15	TRBJ2-7	TGTGCCAGCAGTTTACGGGGCCAGTGGGCCCACGAGCAGTACTTC	CASSLRGQWAHEQYF
once	TRBV11-2	.	13	TRBJ2-7	TGTGCCAGCAGCTTTCTCGACTCCTACGAGCAGTACTTC	CASSFLDSYEQYF
.	TRBV27	TRBD1	16	TRBJ1-5	TGTGCCACTTCTCCGGGACAGGGATGGGGTAATCAGCCCCAGCATTTT	CATSPGQGWGNQPQHF
.	TRBV6-5	.	16	TRBJ1-4	TGTGCCAGCAGTTACTACCCCCGGGACGGACGAAACGGACTGTTTTTT	CASSYYPRDGRNGLFF
.	TRBV6-1	.	15	TRBJ2-7	TGTGCCAGCAGTCCAGAGGGGGTTAACGGCTACGAGCAGTACTTC	CASSPEGVNGYEQYF
.	TRBV7-2	.	18	TRBJ2-3	TGTGCCAGCAGCTTAGCGCTATACCGCCGGGTTCAAACAGATACGCAGTATTTT	CASSLALYRRVQTDTQYF
few	TRBV5-4	TRBD1	13	TRBJ2-7	TGTGCCAGCAGCGGGGACAGGGGGTACGAGCAGTACTTC	CASSGDRGYEQYF
.	TRBV20-1	.	11	TRBJ1-1	TGCAGTGCTAGCCCCCAGACTGAAGCTTTCTTT	CSASPQTEAFF